This T cell receptor beta chain was sequenced in a study of Graves' ophthalmopathy and Graves' hyperthyroidism. Across the whole study: Researchers classed hyperthyroidism as stable given no ophthalmopathy within 18 months of follow-up. Study results and caveats: The model reached roughly 70% sensitivity and roughly 72% specificity for predicting ophthalmopathy progression. Among thyroid clonotypes expanded above 0.001 frequency, most also appeared in blood.

RNA transcripts served as template for amplifying TCR beta CDR3 sequences. The workflow started with a first-round RT-PCR run with HTBI primers and then moved on to a second-round multiplex PCR. TCRdb passed the multiplex PCR reads through MiXCR, listing each CDR3 protein once. The table includes around 1.1 million distinct CDR3 sequences, roughly 35% detected once. This clonotype appeared many times. Its matching antigen is unknown. Looked up from germline, CDR1 is ENHRY and CDR2 is SYGVKD. V lost 2 bases to trimming and J lost 5 bases; unmatched junction nucleotides: 8. The CDR3 has 16 amino acids. Hyperthyroidism patients had new diagnoses, durations under 2 months, and ages of 18 to 65.

Material for sequencing was peripheral blood or thyroid tissue (not recorded which). The chain carries TRBV10-3 and TRBJ2-5; TRBD1 agrees at 10 bases. The sequence derives from an adult man with Graves' hyperthyroidism. The CDR3 nucleotides read TGTGCCATCAGTGAGAAAGGGACAGGGGCCATCGAGACCCAGTACTTC. Residues: CAISEKGTGAIETQYF.